This T cell receptor (beta chain) was captured by sequencing in a study of regulatory and conventional T cells in RAG deficiency. Genomic DNA came from blood conventional CD4+ T cells gated CD25-low CD127-high. Sequencing used immunoSEQ multiplex PCR; TCRdb keeps in-frame clones, though not all of them. The table has around 30,000 clones, roughly 95% seen once. The CDR3 runs 17 residues. Per germline, CDR1 SSHAT and CDR2 FNYEAQ (reference sequence). A remark on this clone: A read error may produce the germline difference seen at one junction end.

The data were also submitted as part of a second study, on regulatory T cells. In that study: Primers: 52 TRBV forward and 13 TRBJ reverse.

The chain is built from TRBV7-7 and TRBJ1-1; the match to TRBD1 covers 8 bases. This clonotype originated in a human donor in good health. The sequenced sample consisted of CD25- CD4+ T cells sorted from blood. For the CDR3, the DNA is TGTGCTAGCAGCCGACATATTAACAGGGGGATACGCACTGAAGCTTTCTTT. This sequence encodes CASSRHINRGIRTEAFF.